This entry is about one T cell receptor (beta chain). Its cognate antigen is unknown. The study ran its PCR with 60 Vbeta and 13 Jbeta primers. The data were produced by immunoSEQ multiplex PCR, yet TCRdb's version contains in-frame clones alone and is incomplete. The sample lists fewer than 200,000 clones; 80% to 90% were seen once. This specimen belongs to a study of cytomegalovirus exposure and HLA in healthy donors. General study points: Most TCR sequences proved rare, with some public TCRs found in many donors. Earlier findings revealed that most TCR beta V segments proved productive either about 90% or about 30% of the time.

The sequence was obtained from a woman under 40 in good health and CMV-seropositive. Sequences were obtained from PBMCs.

The CDR3 sequence is CASSLGYLRAGETQYF. The CDR3 DNA reads as TGTGCCAGCAGCTTAGGCTACCTAAGGGCGGGGGAGACCCAGTACTTC. V is TRBV7-2 and J is TRBJ2-5, with TRBD2 as a possible D gene (6 bases). Germline-derived CDR1 and CDR2 are SGHTA and FQGNSA. This CDR3 has 16 amino acids. The ends were cut back, 1 base at V and 5 bases at J, with 17 bases in the middle.